Listed below are T cell receptor beta chains from one sample, sequenced in a study of cytomegalovirus exposure and HLA in healthy donors. Here immunoSEQ multiplex PCR was the method, and the copy in TCRdb shows in-frame clones only, minus some. The table lists about 82,000 clones, around 82% of them singletons, with more than 2.5% in the top ten. Sequencing was done on a sample of PBMCs. These receptors were obtained from a middle-aged man in good health and CMV-seronegative. CDR3s include the opening cysteine and the closing phenylalanine or tryptophan. Clone size is given for some rows only: seen once, a few or many times, or a class if the clone is expanded.

size | J | V | CDR3
- | TRBJ1-6 | TRBV25-1 | CASRGMTGSNSPLHF
- | TRBJ1-1 | TRBV5-1 | CASSPLRVNTEAFF
- | TRBJ2-5 | TRBV28 | CASIKPGTSGETQYF
- | TRBJ2-1 | TRBV9 | CASSVVRGAGVHEQFF
- | TRBJ2-5 | TRBV5-5 | CASSSFSGGVKETQYF
- | TRBJ2-1 | TRBV6-5 | CASSSRGYNEQFF
- | TRBJ1-1 | TRBV15 | CATSRDGADTEAFF
- | TRBJ2-3 | TRBV6-5 | CASSILAGGPDTQYF
- | TRBJ1-1 | TRBV5-7 | CASSPQRGESNEAFF
few | TRBJ2-3 | TRBV18 | CASSPIVLVAGGRADTQYF
- | TRBJ2-1 | TRBV4-2 | CASSHSTARRGSESSYNEQFF
- | TRBJ2-2 | TRBV11-3 | CASSPGGGPGELFF
few | TRBJ1-4 | TRBV6-1 | CASSKGPTNEKLFF
- | TRBJ2-2 | TRBV18 | CASSPTGTETGELFF
- | TRBJ2-3 | TRBV10-3 | CAISVGGASTDTQYF
- | TRBJ2-3 | TRBV10-3 | CAISSGTGSTDTQYF
- | TRBJ2-7 | TRBV25-1 | CASSEIESSYEQYF
few | TRBJ1-5 | TRBV7-9 | CASSLAGDQPQHF
once | TRBJ1-5 | TRBV5-1 | CASSLTGGNQPQHF
- | TRBJ1-5 | TRBV2 | CASMGDRGNQPQHF
- | TRBJ2-1 | TRBV7-2 | CASSLGAGGSYNEQFF